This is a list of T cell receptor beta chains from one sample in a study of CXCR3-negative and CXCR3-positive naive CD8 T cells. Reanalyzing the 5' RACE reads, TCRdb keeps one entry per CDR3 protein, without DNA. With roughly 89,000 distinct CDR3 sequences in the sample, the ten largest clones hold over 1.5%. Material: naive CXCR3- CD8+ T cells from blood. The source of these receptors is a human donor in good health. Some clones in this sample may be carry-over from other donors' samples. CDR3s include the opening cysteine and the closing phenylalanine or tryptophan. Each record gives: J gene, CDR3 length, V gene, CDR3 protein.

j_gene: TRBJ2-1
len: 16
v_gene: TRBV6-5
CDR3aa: CASSLTAESSYNEQFF

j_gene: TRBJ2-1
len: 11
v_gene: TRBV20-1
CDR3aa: CSARETGEQFF

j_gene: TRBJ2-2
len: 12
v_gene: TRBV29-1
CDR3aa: CSVLAVTGELFF

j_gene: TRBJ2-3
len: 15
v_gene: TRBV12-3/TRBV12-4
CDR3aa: CATNHAGENTDTQYF

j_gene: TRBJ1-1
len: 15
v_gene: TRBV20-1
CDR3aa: CSARDFGSLNTEAFF

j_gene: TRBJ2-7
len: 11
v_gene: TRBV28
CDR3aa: CASSYWGEQYF

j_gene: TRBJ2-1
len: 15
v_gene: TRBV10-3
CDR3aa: CAISESGEGRLDQFF

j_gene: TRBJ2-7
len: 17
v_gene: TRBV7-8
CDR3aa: CASSSNPDILLSYEQYF

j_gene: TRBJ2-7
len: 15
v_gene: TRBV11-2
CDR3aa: CASSLDQSFSYEQYF

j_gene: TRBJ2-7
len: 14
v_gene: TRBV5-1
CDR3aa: CASSLDAGSYEQYF

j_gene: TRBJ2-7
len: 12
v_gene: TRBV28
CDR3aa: CASSLSRWEQYF

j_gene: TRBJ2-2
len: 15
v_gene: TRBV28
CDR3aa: CASSFYRSFGGELFF

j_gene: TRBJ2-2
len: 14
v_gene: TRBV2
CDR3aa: CASMGQGNTGELFF

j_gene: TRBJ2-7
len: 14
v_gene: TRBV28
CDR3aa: CASRYDRGPGEQYF

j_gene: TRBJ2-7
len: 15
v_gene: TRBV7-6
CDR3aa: CASSLGFGDTYEQYF

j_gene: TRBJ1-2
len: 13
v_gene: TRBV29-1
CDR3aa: CSVRDVINYGYTF

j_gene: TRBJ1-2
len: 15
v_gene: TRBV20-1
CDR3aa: CSARDPGDGSYGYTF

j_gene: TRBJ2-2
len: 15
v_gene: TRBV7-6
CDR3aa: CASSLPTGGQGELFF

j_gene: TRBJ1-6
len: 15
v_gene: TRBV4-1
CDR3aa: CASSQDYRQGGPLHF

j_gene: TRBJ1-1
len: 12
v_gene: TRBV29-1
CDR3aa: CSGQVMNTEAFF

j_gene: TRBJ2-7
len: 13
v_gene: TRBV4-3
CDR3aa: CASSQERSYEQYF

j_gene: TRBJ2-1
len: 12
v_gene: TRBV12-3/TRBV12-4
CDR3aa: CASSQIRNEQFF

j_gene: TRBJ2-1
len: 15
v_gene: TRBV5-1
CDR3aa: CASSLSAEPYNEQFF

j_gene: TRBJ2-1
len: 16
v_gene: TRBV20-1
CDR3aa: CSARELAGGAYNEQFF

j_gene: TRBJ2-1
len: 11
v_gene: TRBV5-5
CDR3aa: CASILYNEQFF

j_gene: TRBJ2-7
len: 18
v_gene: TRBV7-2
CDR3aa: CASSPRRASIGGGYEQYF

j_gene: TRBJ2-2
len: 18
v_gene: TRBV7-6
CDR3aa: CASSPGLAGGPGTGELFF

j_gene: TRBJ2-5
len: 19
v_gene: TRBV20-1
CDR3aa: CSARGFFTGGSFVQETQYF

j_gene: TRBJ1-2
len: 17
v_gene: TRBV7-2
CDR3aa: CASSGGQGDYPNYGYTF

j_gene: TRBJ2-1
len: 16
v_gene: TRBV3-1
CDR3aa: CASSQDGGSPYNEQFF

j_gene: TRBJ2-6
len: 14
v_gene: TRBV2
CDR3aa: CASKSTSGANVLTF

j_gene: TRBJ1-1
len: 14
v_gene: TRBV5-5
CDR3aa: CASSFSRTNTEAFF

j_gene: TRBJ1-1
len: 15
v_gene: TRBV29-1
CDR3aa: CSVDNRSSLNTEAFF

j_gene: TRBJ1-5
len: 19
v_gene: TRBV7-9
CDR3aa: CASSPPGPGGTDKHQPQHF

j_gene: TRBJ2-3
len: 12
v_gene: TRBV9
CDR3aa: CASSVVADTQYF

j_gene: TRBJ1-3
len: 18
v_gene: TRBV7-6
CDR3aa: CASSLAPLNDRAENTIYF

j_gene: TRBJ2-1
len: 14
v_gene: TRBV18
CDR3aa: CASSQGWRTNEQFF